This T cell receptor (beta chain) came from a study of identical twins. Notes on the study in general: Invariant MAIT and iNKT cells are populations that could partly confound zero-insertion analyses. Models predicted too little out-of-frame TCR alpha sharing in monozygotic twins.

The germline CDR1 and CDR2 sequences are SGHDN and FVKESK. The CDR3 totals 13 residues. Trimming stripped 0 bases from V and 2 bases from J, with 5 bases between. This clonotype has a handful of counts. What it binds is not known. Template switching introduced a universal primer site, and the cDNA bore unique molecular identifiers. TCRdb reanalysed the 5' RACE reads using MiXCR and keeps one entry per CDR3 protein. The sample contains 460,000 or so distinct CDR3 sequences, over 12% of which appear only once. These data were likewise used in another study, on yellow fever vaccine responses in identical twins. Per that paper: Convergence reportedly seemed to mark part of the twins' vaccine T cell response, with personalization marking the rest.

The clonotype comes from a woman under 30 in good health. This chain uses TRBV14 with TRBJ2-7; unclear D gene. The sequenced material came from CD4+ T cells sorted from blood. The CDR3 protein is CASSQDVPYEQYF. Here the CDR3 DNA reads TGTGCCAGCAGCCAAGATGTGCCCTACGAGCAGTACTTC.